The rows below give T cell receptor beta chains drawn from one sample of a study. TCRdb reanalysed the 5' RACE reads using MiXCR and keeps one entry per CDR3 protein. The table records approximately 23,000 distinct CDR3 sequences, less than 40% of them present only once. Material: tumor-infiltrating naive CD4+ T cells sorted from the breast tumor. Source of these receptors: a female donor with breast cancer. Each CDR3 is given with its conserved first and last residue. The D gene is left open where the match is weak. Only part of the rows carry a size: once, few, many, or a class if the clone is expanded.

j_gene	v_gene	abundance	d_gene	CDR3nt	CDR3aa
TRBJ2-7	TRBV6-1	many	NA	TGTGCCAGCAGTGAAGGGGGTAGGGGTTACGAGCAGTACTTC	CASSEGGRGYEQYF
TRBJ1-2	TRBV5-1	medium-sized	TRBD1	TGCGCCAGCAGCTCTTCGGGACAGAACTATGGCTACACCTTC	CASSSSGQNYGYTF
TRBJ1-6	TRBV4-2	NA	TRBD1	TGTGCCAGCAGCCAGGCCGACAGGGATAATTCACCCCTCCACTTT	CASSQADRDNSPLHF
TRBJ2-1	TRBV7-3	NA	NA	TGTGCCAGCAGCTTAACAGCGAGGTCCTACAATGAGCAGTTCTTC	CASSLTARSYNEQFF
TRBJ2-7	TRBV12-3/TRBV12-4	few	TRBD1	TGTGCCAGCAGTTGGGGACAGGGGGCCTACGAGCAGTACTTC	CASSWGQGAYEQYF
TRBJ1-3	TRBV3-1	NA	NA	TGTGCCAGCAGCCAACTCGTCGGGGGCACCATATATTTT	CASSQLVGGTIYF
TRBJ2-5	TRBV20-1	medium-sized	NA	TGCAGTGCCTCGCGCGGGAACGATGCGGAGACCCAGTACTTC	CSASRGNDAETQYF
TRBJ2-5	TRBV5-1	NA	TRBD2	TGCGCCAGCAGCGTTAGCGGGAGGTCCCAAGAGACCCAGTACTTC	CASSVSGRSQETQYF
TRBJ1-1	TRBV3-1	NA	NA	TGTGCCAGCAGCCCCCAGATGAACACTGAAGCTTTCTTT	CASSPQMNTEAFF
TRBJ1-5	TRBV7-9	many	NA	TGTGCCAGCAGCTTTGATCTATTTCAGCCCCAGCATTTT	CASSFDLFQPQHF
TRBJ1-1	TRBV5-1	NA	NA	TGCGCCAGCAGGGTCTCAGCGAACACTGAAGCTTTCTTT	CASRVSANTEAFF
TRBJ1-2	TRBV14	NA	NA	TGTGCCAGCAGTCAGCGGGAGGGCTGGTATGGCTACACCTTC	CASSQREGWYGYTF
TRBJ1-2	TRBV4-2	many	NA	TGTGCCAGCAGCCAAGACCTAACAGGGCTCTATGGCTACACCTTC	CASSQDLTGLYGYTF
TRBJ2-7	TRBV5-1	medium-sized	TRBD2	TGCGCCAGCAGCTTTCGGACTAGTGGATCCTACGAGCAGTACTTC	CASSFRTSGSYEQYF
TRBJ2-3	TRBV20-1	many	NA	TGCAGTGCTAGAGGCCCGCTCTATACGCAGTATTTT	CSARGPLYTQYF
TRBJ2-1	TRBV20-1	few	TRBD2	TGCAGTGCTAGAGTGCTGTCGGTAGCGGGAGTGGATGAGCAGTTCTTC	CSARVLSVAGVDEQFF
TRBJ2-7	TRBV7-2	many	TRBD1	TGTGCCAGCAGCTTCTCACAGGGGGCAGGATCCTACGAGCAGTACTTC	CASSFSQGAGSYEQYF